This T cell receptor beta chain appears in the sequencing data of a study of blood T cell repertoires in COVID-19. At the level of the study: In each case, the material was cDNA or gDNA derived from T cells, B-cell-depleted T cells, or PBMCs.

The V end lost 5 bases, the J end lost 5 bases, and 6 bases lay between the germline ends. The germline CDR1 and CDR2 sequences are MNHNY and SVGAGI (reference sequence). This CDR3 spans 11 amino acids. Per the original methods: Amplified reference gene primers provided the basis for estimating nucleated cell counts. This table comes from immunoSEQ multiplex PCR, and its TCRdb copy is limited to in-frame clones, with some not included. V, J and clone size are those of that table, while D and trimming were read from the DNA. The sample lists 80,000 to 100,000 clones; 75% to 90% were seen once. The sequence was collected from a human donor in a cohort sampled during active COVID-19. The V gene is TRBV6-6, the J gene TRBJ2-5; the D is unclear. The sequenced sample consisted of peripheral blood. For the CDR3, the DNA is TGTGCCAGCAGTCACGGGGAGACCCAGTACTTC. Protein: CASSHGETQYF.